This T cell receptor beta chain is drawn from a study of PD-1 blockade in classical Hodgkin lymphoma. Each and every patient relapsed after autologous stem cell transplantation, and patients got differing brentuximab vedotin exposure. Measured with immunoSEQ multiplex PCR; TCRdb has only the in-frame clones, and not every one. The table shows just over 35,000 clones, with approximately 69% occurring only once. Trimming pared 2 bases from V and 8 bases from J, leaving 16 bases between. Germline-derived CDR1 and CDR2 are SGHRS and YFSETQ. There are 14 residues in the CDR3. The chain joins TRBV5-1 to TRBJ1-2; a possible D gene is TRBD1 (5 bases). The clonotype comes from a human donor with classical Hodgkin lymphoma. The source material was peripheral blood mononuclear cells (PBMCs), sampled before the second cycle of nivolumab. As DNA, the CDR3 is TGCGCCAGCAGCTTAATCACGGGGGTACGAGGCTACACCTTC. This encodes CASSLITGVRGYTF.